The clone carrying this T cell receptor beta chain was seen only a few times. Its specificity is not known. The sample originates from a study of beta chain features in type 1 diabetes. Study details: Researchers looked at 107,917,701 sorted cells across all samples.

The V and J ends lost 0 bases and 6 bases respectively, with 7 bases between them. This CDR3 region has 13 residues. Germline CDR1 and CDR2: SGHDT and YYEEEE. The entirety of the isolated RNA underwent reverse transcription, so expressed TCRB transcripts were sequenced. Generated by immunoSEQ multiplex PCR, the TCRdb table keeps only in-frame clones and is missing some. The sample holds 150,000 to 200,000 clones, just over 9% seen once. Study-wide results and caveats: All four CD4+ subsets from Type 1 diabetes patients carried moderately but significantly shorter TCRB CDR3s. The analysis here could not establish whether HLA type shapes TCRB rearrangement.

V gene TRBV5-6 combines with J gene TRBJ1-5; no reliable D call. The receptor was derived from a woman aged 18 to 35 in good health. What was sequenced was central memory CD4+ T cells from blood. The CDR3 DNA is TGTGCCAGCAGCTTGGATCGGGGTCAGCCCCAGCATTTT. Translated: CASSLDRGQPQHF.